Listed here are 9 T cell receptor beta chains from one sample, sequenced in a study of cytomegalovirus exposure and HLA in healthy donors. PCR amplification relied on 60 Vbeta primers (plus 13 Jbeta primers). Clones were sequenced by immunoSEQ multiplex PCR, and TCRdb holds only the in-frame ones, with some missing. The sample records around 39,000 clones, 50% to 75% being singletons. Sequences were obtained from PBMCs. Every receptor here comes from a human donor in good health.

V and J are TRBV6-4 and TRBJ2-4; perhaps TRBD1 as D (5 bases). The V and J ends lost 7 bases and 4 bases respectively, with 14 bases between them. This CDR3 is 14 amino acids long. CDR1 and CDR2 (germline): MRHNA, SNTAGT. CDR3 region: CASKGLKRKNIQYF. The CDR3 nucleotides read TGTGCCAGCAAGGGGCTTAAGCGTAAAAACATTCAGTACTTC.

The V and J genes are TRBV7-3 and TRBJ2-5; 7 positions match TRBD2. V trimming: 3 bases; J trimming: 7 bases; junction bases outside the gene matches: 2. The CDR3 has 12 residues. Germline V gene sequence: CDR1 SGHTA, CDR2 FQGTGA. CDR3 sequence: CASSFPGGTQYF. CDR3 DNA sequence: TGTGCCAGCAGCTTTCCGGGAGGGACCCAGTACTTC.

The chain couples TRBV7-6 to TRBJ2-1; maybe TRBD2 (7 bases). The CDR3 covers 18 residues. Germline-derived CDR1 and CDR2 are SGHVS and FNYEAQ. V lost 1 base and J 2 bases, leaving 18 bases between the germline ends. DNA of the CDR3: TGTGCCAGCAGCTTAGGATGGGGTGACGGGGGGCCCTACAATGAGCAGTTCTTC. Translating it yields CASSLGWGDGGPYNEQFF.

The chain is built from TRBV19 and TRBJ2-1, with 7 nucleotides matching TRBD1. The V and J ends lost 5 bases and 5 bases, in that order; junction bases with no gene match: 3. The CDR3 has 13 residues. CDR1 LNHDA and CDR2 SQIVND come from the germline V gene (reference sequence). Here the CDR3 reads CASSWGQNNEQFF. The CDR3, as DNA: TGTGCCAGTAGTTGGGGACAGAACAATGAGCAGTTCTTC.

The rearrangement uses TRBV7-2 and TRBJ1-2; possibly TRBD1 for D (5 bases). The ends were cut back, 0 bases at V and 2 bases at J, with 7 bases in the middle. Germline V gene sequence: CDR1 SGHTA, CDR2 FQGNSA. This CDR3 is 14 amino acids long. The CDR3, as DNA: TGTGCCAGCAGCTTAGCGCGGGACAACTATGGCTACACCTTC. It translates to CASSLARDNYGYTF.

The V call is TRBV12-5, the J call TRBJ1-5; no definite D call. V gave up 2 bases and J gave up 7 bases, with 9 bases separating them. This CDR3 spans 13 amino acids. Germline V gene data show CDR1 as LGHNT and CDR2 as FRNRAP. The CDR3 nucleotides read TGTGCTAGTGGTTTGTTCGTCCCCCAGCCCCAGCATTTT. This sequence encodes CASGLFVPQPQHF.

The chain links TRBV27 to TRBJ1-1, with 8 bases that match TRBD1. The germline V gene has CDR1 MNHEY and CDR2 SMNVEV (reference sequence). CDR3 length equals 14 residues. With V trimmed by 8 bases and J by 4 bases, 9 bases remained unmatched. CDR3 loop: CASGPHGQGTEAFF. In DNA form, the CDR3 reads TGTGCCAGCGGACCCCACGGACAGGGCACTGAAGCTTTCTTT.

CDR3 residues: CAWNRGNTEAFF. Here the CDR3 DNA reads TGTGCCTGGAACAGGGGGAACACTGAAGCTTTCTTT. The chain employs TRBV30 and TRBJ1-1; 7 bases align to TRBD1. V lost 4 bases to trimming and J lost 1 base; unmatched junction nucleotides: 0. The CDR3 has 12 residues. Germline V gives CDR1 GTSNPN, CDR2 SVGIG (reference sequence).

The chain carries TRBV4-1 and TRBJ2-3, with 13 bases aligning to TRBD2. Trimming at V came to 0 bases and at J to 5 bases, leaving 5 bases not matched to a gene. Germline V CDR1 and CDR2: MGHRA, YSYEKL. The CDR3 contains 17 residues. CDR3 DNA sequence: TGCGCCAGCAGCCAAGATCCCACTAGCGGGGGGGTAGATACGCAGTATTTT. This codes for CASSQDPTSGGVDTQYF.